A single sample is the source of the 29 T cell receptor beta chains below, sequenced in a study of blood T cells in healthy people across ages. Using a J-beta primer mix together with a sample-barcoded 5' primer, a second PCR was run for about 7 to 12 cycles. TCRdb redid the calling of the 5' RACE reads with MiXCR, one entry per CDR3 protein. Among approximately 320,000 distinct CDR3 sequences listed, 25% to 30% were seen once. The material sequenced was blood. Receptor source: a woman aged 70 to 79 in good health.

The chain combines TRBV4-1 with TRBJ2-5, with 8 bases lining up with TRBD1. The end of the DNA aligns better with TRBJ2-1, so the J call may be wrong. CDR1 MGHRA and CDR2 YSYEKL come from the germline V gene. The CDR3 is 14 amino acids. CDR3 bases: TGCGCCAGCAGCCAATTTAGCACGACAGGGGCGCAGTTCTTC. Encoded protein: CASSQFSTTGAQFF.

The V gene is TRBV28, the J gene TRBJ2-5, with 9 bases fitting TRBD1. The DNA end is more similar to TRBJ2-1, so the J call may be wrong. Germline values: CDR1 MDHEN, CDR2 SYDVKM. The CDR3 contains 14 residues. CDR3 region: CASRYRGQGNEQFF. CDR3 nucleotide sequence: TGTGCCAGTCGCTACAGGGGGCAAGGCAATGAGCAGTTCTTC.

This clonotype was recorded many times. This sequence joins TRBV5-6 and TRBJ2-5; the match to TRBD1 covers 7 bases. This CDR3 region has 13 residues. Trimming at V came to 4 bases and at J to 5 bases, leaving 5 bases not matched to a gene. Per the germline V gene, CDR1 is SGHDT and CDR2 is YYEEEE. The DNA of the CDR3 is TGTGCCAGCAGCGTGACAGGGTTGGAGACCCAGTACTTC. Its protein product is CASSVTGLETQYF.

The chain carries TRBV9 and TRBJ2-7, with a possible D match to TRBD2 (5 bases). V lost 4 bases and J lost 6, with 11 bases in between. Germline V gives CDR1 SGDLS, CDR2 YYNGEE. There are 12 residues in the CDR3. For the CDR3, the DNA is TGTGCCAGCAGCACCTTAGAGGGCGAGCAGTACTTC. This translates into CASSTLEGEQYF.

About this clonotype itself: Germline and junction disagree at one end, which may indicate a read error. The gene calls are TRBV5-6 and TRBJ2-5; no reliable D call. Germline V gene lookup returns CDR1 SGHDT and CDR2 YYEEEE. The CDR3 totals 12 residues. The CDR3 here is CASSLYEETQYF. As DNA, the CDR3 is TGTGCCAGCAGCTTGTATGAAGAGACCCAGTACTTT.

The rearrangement links TRBV9 to TRBJ2-5; D is possibly TRBD2 (5 bases). The V gene lost 0 bases and the J gene lost 3 bases, with 15 bases spanning the gap. There are 16 residues in the CDR3. Germline loops: CDR1 SGDLS, CDR2 YYNGEE. The CDR3 spells CASSVGVREREETQYF. Here the CDR3 DNA reads TGTGCCAGCAGCGTAGGAGTGAGGGAGAGGGAAGAGACCCAGTACTTC.

This clonotype was counted only a few times. The V and J genes are TRBV6-2 or TRBV6-3 and TRBJ2-5; D call uncertain. The V end was cut by 0 bases, the J end by 2 bases, with 13 bases between. Germline CDR1 reads MNHEY; CDR2 reads SVGEGT. CDR3 length: 16 amino acids. The DNA for the CDR3 is TGTGCCAGCAGTTACTCTAGTGGACCAAGTCAAGAGACCCAGTACTTC. It codes for CASSYSSGPSQETQYF.

The gene calls are TRBV20-1 and TRBJ1-2; D is unclear. Germline-derived CDR1 and CDR2 are DFQATT and SNEGSKA (reference sequence). This CDR3 spans 11 amino acids. V was trimmed by 3 bases and J by 3 bases, leaving 5 bases between them. For the CDR3, the DNA is TGCAGTGCTAGGGAGGACTATGGCTACACCTTC. This codes for CSAREDYGYTF.

The sample holds many counts of this clonotype. The V and J genes are TRBV7-3 and TRBJ2-6; TRBD1 or TRBD2 may be the D gene (6 bases each). This CDR3 is built from 17 residues. Trimming cost V 5 bases and J 4 bases, with 18 bases left between them. CDR1 is SGHTA and CDR2 is FQGTGA in the germline V gene. CDR3 in amino acids: CASSLWGAGTGANVLTF. The CDR3 nucleotides are TGTGCCAGCAGCCTCTGGGGGGCAGGTACGGGGGCCAACGTCCTGACTTTC.

With respect to this clonotype: A much larger clone sits a single nucleotide away, making a read error possible. V is TRBV7-9 and J is TRBJ2-4; 8 bases match TRBD1. The CDR3 has 12 residues. Germline CDR1 is SEHNR and CDR2 is FQNEAQ (reference sequence). The junction had 0 bases not matched to a gene; V was cut back by 5 bases and J by 6 bases. The CDR3 here is CASSGQGNIQYF. DNA of the CDR3: TGTGCCAGCAGCGGACAGGGAAACATTCAGTACTTC.

The V call is TRBV7-9, the J call TRBJ1-1, with D possibly matching TRBD1 (6 bases). The CDR3 runs 13 residues. Germline lookup yields CDR1 SEHNR and CDR2 FQNEAQ (reference sequence). The CDR3 DNA follows: TGTGCAGCGACTGGGGGCTCGGTCACTGAAGCTTTCTTT. It translates to CAATGGSVTEAFF.

The chain couples TRBV7-9 to TRBJ2-5; D remains ambiguous. The V end lost 5 bases, the J end lost 2 bases, and 15 bases lay between the germline ends. The CDR3 sequence is 15 residues long. Per germline, CDR1 SEHNR and CDR2 FQNEAQ (reference sequence). CDR3 region: CASSLPGRIQETQYF. CDR3 DNA sequence: TGTGCCAGCAGCCTACCCGGACGGATTCAAGAGACCCAGTACTTC.

This clonotype was observed a few times. The chain recombines TRBV7-3 with TRBJ2-1; D tentatively reads TRBD1 or TRBD2 (5 bases each). The length of the CDR3 is 12 residues. V gave up 2 bases and J gave up 9 bases, with 8 bases separating them. Looked up from germline, CDR1 is SGHTA and CDR2 is FQGTGA. This chain's CDR3 is CASSLVRGEQFF. As DNA, the CDR3 is TGTGCCAGCAGCTTAGTGAGGGGTGAGCAGTTCTTC.

The rearrangement uses TRBV7-2 and TRBJ2-1, with D tentatively TRBD2 (6 bases). Germline-derived CDR1 and CDR2 are SGHTA and FQGNSA. The CDR3 length is 16 residues. V dropped 0 bases and J dropped 0 bases, with 9 bases sitting between them. CDR3 bases: TGTGCCAGCAGCTTAGCGGGTAGCGGCTCCTACAATGAGCAGTTCTTC. It codes for CASSLAGSGSYNEQFF. Filled out from reference TRBV7-2 and TRBJ2-1, the complete variable domain reads GAGVSQSPSNKVTEKGKDVELRCDPISGHTALYWYRQSLGQGLEFLIYFQGNSAPDKSGLPSDRFSAERTGGSVSTLTIQRTQQEDSAVYLCASSLAGSGSYNEQFFGPGTRLTVL.

The chain has TRBV6-2 or TRBV6-3 and TRBJ1-1, with a weak D call TRBD1 (6 bases). The germline V gene encodes CDR1 MNHEY and CDR2 SVGEGT. CDR3 length: 16 residues. With 5 bases removed from V and 4 bases from J, the gap between germline ends came to 20 bases. CDR3 region: CASSPLWGAWSTEAFF. The CDR3 DNA reads as TGTGCCAGCAGTCCCCTGTGGGGGGCCTGGAGCACTGAAGCTTTCTTT.

This clonotype was seen a single time. One base away lies a much larger clone, so this may be a sequencing read error. The chain couples TRBV27 to TRBJ2-5; 9 bases line up with TRBD2. Germline V gene data show CDR1 as MNHEY and CDR2 as SMNVEV (reference sequence). The CDR3 contains 15 residues. The CDR3 nucleotides are TGTGCCAGCAGTACCGTAGCGGGAGTACGAGAGACCCGGTACTTC. Translating gives CASSTVAGVRETRYF.

This sequence joins TRBV15 and TRBJ2-3, with TRBD2 matching over 7 bases. J lost 1 base, V lost 4 bases, and 8 bases had no gene match. Germline V gene sequence: CDR1 LNHNV, CDR2 YYDKDF (reference sequence). This CDR3 is 16 amino acids long. The CDR3 loop is CATSTQTAGGTDTQYF. The DNA of the CDR3 is TGTGCCACCAGCACCCAGACCGCGGGGGGCACAGATACGCAGTATTTT.

This clonotype was detected only a few times. The chain recombines TRBV7-2 with TRBJ2-5; D not resolved. The DNA end is more similar to TRBJ2-7, so the J call may be wrong. Looked up from germline, CDR1 is SGHTA and CDR2 is FQGNSA. The CDR3 extends over 15 amino acids. CDR3 DNA: TGTGCCAGCAGTCCCTTCCCGAGTTCTGCCTACGAGCAGTACTTC. This encodes CASSPFPSSAYEQYF.

V gene TRBV11-2 combines with J gene TRBJ1-5; maybe TRBD1 (6 bases). Germline CDR1 is SGHAT and CDR2 is FQNNGV. The V end was cut by 1 base, the J end by 5 bases, with 12 bases between. This CDR3 comprises 15 residues. CDR3 in amino acids: CASSLGTASYQPQHF. Here the CDR3 DNA reads TGTGCCAGCAGCTTAGGGACAGCGTCTTATCAGCCCCAGCATTTT.

The chain links TRBV27 to TRBJ2-7; 10 bases are a match to TRBD2. The CDR3 totals 13 residues. With 6 bases clipped from V and 1 base from J, the junction kept 0 bases outside the gene matches. The germline CDR1 and CDR2 sequences are MNHEY and SMNVEV (reference sequence). CDR3 residues: CASRLAGSYEQYF. CDR3 coding DNA: TGTGCCAGCAGACTAGCGGGATCCTACGAGCAGTACTTC.

This clonotype was counted between two and nine times. The genes are TRBV18 and TRBJ2-2, with D possibly matching TRBD2 (5 bases). This CDR3 contains 16 residues. Trimming stripped 3 bases from V and 6 bases from J, with 17 bases between. Germline V gene sequence: CDR1 KGHSH, CDR2 LQKENI. DNA of the CDR3: TGTGCCAGCTCACCGACTTCGACTAATAACGCCGGGGAGCTGTTTTTT. Amino acid sequence: CASSPTSTNNAGELFF.

The genes are TRBV28 and TRBJ2-7; TRBD1 might be the D (6 bases). This CDR3 is 13 amino acids long. Deletions cut 5 bases from V and 9 bases from J, with 17 bases between. Germline-derived CDR1 and CDR2 are MDHEN and SYDVKM. The CDR3 bases are TGTGCCAGCAGTCCCACCCGGACAGCTCGGCAGTACTTC. Protein product: CASSPTRTARQYF.

The gene calls are TRBV10-3 and TRBJ2-5; TRBD2 matches at 7 bases. V dropped 5 bases and J dropped 5; count of bases not matched to a gene: 5. The germline V gene encodes CDR1 ENHRY and CDR2 SYGVKD. This CDR3 has 13 residues. CDR3 DNA sequence: TGTGCCATCAGTCCGGGACTAACGGAGACCCAGTACTTC. Translation: CAISPGLTETQYF.

The chain recombines TRBV11-3 with TRBJ2-5; 8 nucleotides agree with TRBD2. The J call may be in error: the DNA end matches TRBJ2-1 better. The CDR3 extends over 15 amino acids. CDR1 is SGHNT, CDR2 YENEEA, per germline. CDR3 bases: TGTGCCAGCAGCTTAGATCGAACTAGCGGCAATGAGCAGTTCTTC. Translating gives CASSLDRTSGNEQFF.

This clonotype appeared a few times. This sequence joins TRBV7-2 and TRBJ2-5, with D perhaps matching TRBD2 (5 bases). The germline V and J ends were trimmed by 3 bases and 2 bases, with 16 bases remaining between them. Germline V CDR1 and CDR2: SGHTA, FQGNSA. The CDR3 spans 16 residues. This CDR3 is CASSFPGLQVQETQYF. DNA for the CDR3: TGTGCCAGCAGCTTTCCCGGACTCCAAGTTCAAGAGACCCAGTACTTC.

This clonotype was counted between two and nine times. Written as DNA, the CDR3 is TGCGCCAGCAGCCAAGGACAGGGTGAGATCTATGGCTACACCTTC. Translation gives CASSQGQGEIYGYTF. The chain recombines TRBV4-1 with TRBJ1-2, with 7 bases fitting TRBD1. CDR1 is MGHRA and CDR2 is YSYEKL in the germline V gene. With 1 base clipped from V and 4 bases from J, the junction kept 6 bases outside the gene matches. This CDR3 spans 15 amino acids.

This clonotype came up a few times. V is TRBV6-1 and J is TRBJ2-5, with 7 bases identical to TRBD1. The J call is in doubt because the DNA end fits TRBJ2-7 better. Germline lookup yields CDR1 MNHNS and CDR2 SASEGT. The CDR3 loop spans 15 amino acids. The CDR3 bases are TGTGCCAGCAGTGTGAAACAGGGGATGTCCCACGAGCAGTACTTC. Translating gives CASSVKQGMSHEQYF.

Points on this clonotype: The junction departs from germline at one end; a sequencing error may be responsible. The rearrangement joins TRBV28 to TRBJ1-2; TRBD1 is a possible D gene (6 bases). Looked up from germline, CDR1 is MDHEN and CDR2 is SYDVKM. The CDR3 has 14 residues. CDR3 nucleotide sequence: TGTGCCAGCGGGAAGCCCGGGGGGGCCTATGGCTCCACCTTC. It translates to CASGKPGGAYGSTF.

The rearrangement joins TRBV11-1 to TRBJ2-2; a possible D gene is TRBD1 (6 bases). Between the trimmed V and J ends, which lost 2 bases and 5 bases, there was a span of 15 bases. Germline V gene sequence: CDR1 SGHAT, CDR2 FQDESV (reference sequence). The CDR3 runs to 16 residues. CDR3 sequence reads: CASSLSSQGSTGELFF. CDR3 DNA: TGTGCCAGCAGCTTAAGCTCGCAGGGGTCGACCGGGGAGCTGTTTTTT.